A single sample is the source of the 28 T cell receptor beta chains below, sequenced in a study of monozygotic twins with inflammatory bowel disease. For each CDR3 protein, TCRdb gives one entry from its re-call of the 5' RACE reads, without DNA. Its table records 80,000 or so distinct CDR3 sequences. Sequenced: blood. Receptors originate from a human donor with ulcerative colitis or Crohn's disease, or a healthy co-twin of an affected twin (not recorded which).

The rearrangement joins TRBV9 to TRBJ2-1; absent DNA, TCRdb's TRBD1 call cannot be checked. The CDR3 totals 16 residues. CDR1 and CDR2 from the germline V gene are SGDLS and YYNGEE. The CDR3 is CASTRGLGLPYNEQFF.

The CDR3 sequence: CASSQAGLAVDTQYF. The V and J genes are TRBV4-1 and TRBJ2-3; with no DNA, the TCRdb D assignment of TRBD2 cannot be verified. This CDR3 has 15 amino acids. Germline lookup yields CDR1 MGHRA and CDR2 YSYEKL.

The chain recombines TRBV19 with TRBJ1-5; TCRdb's D call of TRBD1 is untestable without DNA. The CDR3 runs 11 residues. Germline values: CDR1 LNHDA, CDR2 SQIVND (reference sequence). CDR3 protein: CASSLDKPQHF. Complete variable domain (other parts from reference TRBV19 and TRBJ1-5): DGGITQSPKYLFRKEGQNVTLSCEQNLNHDAMYWYRQDPGQGLRLIYYSQIVNDFQKGDIAEGYSVSREKKESFPLTVTSAQKNPTAFYLCASSLDKPQHFGDGTRLSIL.

This chain joins TRBV6-2 or TRBV6-3 and TRBJ2-1; TCRdb picks TRBD1, but there is no DNA to check that call. Germline V CDR1 and CDR2: MNHEY, SVGEGT. The CDR3 is 15 amino acids. CDR3 amino acids: CASSYAPSTAGEQFF.

This rearrangement joins TRBV7-2 to TRBJ2-3; TCRdb lists TRBD2, though no DNA is available to test this call. Germline CDR1 is SGHTA and CDR2 is FQGNSA. CDR3 length: 15 residues. The CDR3 sequence is CASSRTSGGTDTQYF.

The rearrangement joins TRBV10-3 to TRBJ2-1; the D gene TCRdb calls, TRBD1, cannot be checked with no DNA. The CDR3 covers 15 residues. The germline V gene encodes CDR1 ENHRY and CDR2 SYGVKD. The CDR3 here is CAISGAGGRIGEQFF.

This chain links TRBV5-6 with TRBJ2-2; TCRdb selects TRBD1, and the lack of DNA leaves this call unchecked. This CDR3 spans 15 amino acids. CDR1 is SGHDT, CDR2 YYEEEE, per germline. The CDR3 here is CASSLLPGGTGELFF.

J is TRBJ2-5 and V is TRBV5-1; TCRdb names TRBD1, which stays unverified in the absence of DNA. Germline CDR1 reads SGHRS; CDR2 reads YFSETQ. The CDR3 is 15 residues long. CDR3 protein: CASSSGFPIQETQYF.

V and J are TRBV20-1 and TRBJ2-5; checking the TCRdb D call of TRBD1 is not possible without DNA. Germline CDR1 is DFQATT and CDR2 is SNEGSKA (reference sequence). The CDR3 has 12 amino acids. CDR3 sequence: CSARPPTETQYF.

The V call is TRBV7-9, the J call TRBJ2-7; TCRdb selects TRBD1, and the lack of DNA leaves this call unchecked. The CDR3 has 16 amino acids. CDR1 and CDR2 (germline): SEHNR, FQNEAQ (reference sequence). Here the CDR3 reads CASSSLGGYRIYEQYF.

V usage is TRBV7-2 and J usage is TRBJ1-1; the D gene TCRdb calls, TRBD1, cannot be checked with no DNA. The CDR3 sequence is 16 residues long. From germline, CDR1 is SGHTA and CDR2 FQGNSA. CDR3 sequence: CASSLVRGGLNTEAFF.

This chain links TRBV27 with TRBJ2-3; with no DNA, the TCRdb D assignment of TRBD1 cannot be verified. Germline V gives CDR1 MNHEY, CDR2 SMNVEV (reference sequence). The CDR3 totals 16 residues. The CDR3 protein is CASSLSGGRITDTQYF.

This chain joins TRBV5-1 and TRBJ2-1. This CDR3 contains 12 residues. CDR1 and CDR2 from the germline V gene are SGHRS and YFSETQ. CDR3 sequence reads: CASSLATNEQFF.

V and J are TRBV7-6 and TRBJ2-7. Per the germline V gene, CDR1 is SGHVS and CDR2 is FNYEAQ. This CDR3 has 14 residues. The CDR3 sequence: CASSYEPVGYEQYF.

The rearrangement links TRBV6-1 to TRBJ2-7; TCRdb indicates TRBD1, and absent DNA this call remains unverified. This CDR3 has 11 amino acids. Germline V lookup: CDR1 MNHNS, CDR2 SASEGT. CDR3 protein: CASIGVYEQYF.

The chain has TRBV20-1 and TRBJ2-7; TCRdb designates TRBD1, a call that cannot be tested without DNA. The CDR3 length is 13 residues. Germline V lookup: CDR1 DFQATT, CDR2 SNEGSKA (reference sequence). The CDR3 loop is CSGTQGARTEQYF.

The rearrangement joins TRBV12-3 or TRBV12-4 to TRBJ1-6. This CDR3 comprises 13 residues. The CDR3: CASSTDLYSPLHF.

The rearrangement links TRBV5-3 to TRBJ1-5. TRBV5-3 qualifies as an ORF whose function is uncertain. The CDR3 extends over 13 amino acids. The CDR3 spells CASNVGSNQPQHF.

CDR3 region: CSTSNGWRGEQFF. The chain uses TRBV29-1 and TRBJ2-1; TCRdb reports TRBD2, a call that lacks DNA to check it against. CDR1 and CDR2 from the germline V gene are SQVTM and ANQGSEA. This CDR3 comprises 13 residues.

The chain combines TRBV6-5 with TRBJ2-3. Germline lookup yields CDR1 MNHEY and CDR2 SVGAGI. The CDR3 length is 14 residues. The CDR3 protein is CASSYRDYTDTQYF.

The CDR3: CSARWGDTQYF. The chain carries TRBV20-1 and TRBJ2-3; TCRdb lists TRBD1, though no DNA is available to test this call. The CDR3 contains 11 residues. Germline lookup yields CDR1 DFQATT and CDR2 SNEGSKA (reference sequence).

The chain employs TRBV29-1 and TRBJ2-5. The V gene's germline CDR1 is SQVTM and CDR2 ANQGSEA. The CDR3 consists of 12 residues. This chain's CDR3 is CSVIRQQETQYF.

The V and J genes are TRBV5-6 and TRBJ1-1; TCRdb indicates TRBD1, and absent DNA this call remains unverified. The germline CDR1 and CDR2 sequences are SGHDT and YYEEEE. This CDR3 comprises 15 residues. CDR3 sequence: CASSPPGGVDTEAFF.

The rearrangement uses TRBV19 and TRBJ1-2; the D call of TRBD1 rests on TCRdb alone, since no DNA is present to check it. This CDR3 contains 11 residues. Germline V gene lookup returns CDR1 LNHDA and CDR2 SQIVND (reference sequence). CDR3 sequence reads: CASQTGYGYTF. Full variable domain (rest looked up from reference TRBV19 and TRBJ1-2): DGGITQSPKYLFRKEGQNVTLSCEQNLNHDAMYWYRQDPGQGLRLIYYSQIVNDFQKGDIAEGYSVSREKKESFPLTVTSAQKNPTAFYLCASQTGYGYTFGSGTRLTVV.

The chain recombines TRBV5-1 with TRBJ2-3. Germline V gene lookup returns CDR1 SGHRS and CDR2 YFSETQ. The CDR3 runs 15 residues. CDR3 in amino acids: CASSLTVEPTDTQYF.

This chain joins TRBV20-1 and TRBJ2-3; the D gene TCRdb calls, TRBD1, cannot be checked with no DNA. The CDR3 runs to 13 residues. In germline, CDR1 is DFQATT, CDR2 SNEGSKA (reference sequence). The CDR3 loop reads CSARGTGTDTQYF.

This chain links TRBV7-2 with TRBJ1-4; the D call of TRBD1 rests on TCRdb alone, since no DNA is present to check it. CDR1 is SGHTA, CDR2 FQGNSA, per germline. The CDR3 covers 15 residues. The CDR3 sequence: CASSRDRVSDEKLFF.

V usage is TRBV5-6 and J usage is TRBJ1-2; the TCRdb call, TRBD1, lacks DNA for checking. The CDR3 totals 14 residues. Germline values: CDR1 SGHDT, CDR2 YYEEEE. This chain's CDR3 is CASSLKGQYYGYTF.